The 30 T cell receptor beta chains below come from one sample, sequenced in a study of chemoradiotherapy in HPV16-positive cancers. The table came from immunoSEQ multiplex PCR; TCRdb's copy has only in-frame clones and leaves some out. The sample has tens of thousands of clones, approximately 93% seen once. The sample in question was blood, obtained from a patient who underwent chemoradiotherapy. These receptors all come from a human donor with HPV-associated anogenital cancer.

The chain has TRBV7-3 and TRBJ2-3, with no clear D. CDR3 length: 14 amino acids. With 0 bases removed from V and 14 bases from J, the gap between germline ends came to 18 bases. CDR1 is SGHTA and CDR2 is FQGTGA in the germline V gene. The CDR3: CASSLTGSTGWWYF. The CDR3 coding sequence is TGTGCCAGCAGCTTAACGGGATCGACCGGATGGTGGTATTTT.

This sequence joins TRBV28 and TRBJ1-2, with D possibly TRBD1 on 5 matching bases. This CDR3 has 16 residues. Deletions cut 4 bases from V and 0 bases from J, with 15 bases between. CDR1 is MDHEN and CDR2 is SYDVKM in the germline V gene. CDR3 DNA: TGTGCCAGCAGTTCGCACGGGACGGCCTCTAACTATGGCTACACCTTC. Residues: CASSSHGTASNYGYTF.

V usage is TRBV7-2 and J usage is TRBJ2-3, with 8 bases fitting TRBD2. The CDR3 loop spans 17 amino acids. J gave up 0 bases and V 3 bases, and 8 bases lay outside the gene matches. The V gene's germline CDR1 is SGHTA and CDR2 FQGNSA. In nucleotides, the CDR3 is TGTGCCAGCAGCTTCCGACTGACGGGGGGGAGCACAGATACGCAGTATTTT. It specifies CASSFRLTGGSTDTQYF.

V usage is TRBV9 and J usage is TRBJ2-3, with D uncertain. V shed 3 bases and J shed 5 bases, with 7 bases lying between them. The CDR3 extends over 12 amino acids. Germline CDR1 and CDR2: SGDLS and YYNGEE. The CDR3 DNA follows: TGTGCCAGCAGCGGCTGGAAAGATACGCAGTATTTT. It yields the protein CASSGWKDTQYF.

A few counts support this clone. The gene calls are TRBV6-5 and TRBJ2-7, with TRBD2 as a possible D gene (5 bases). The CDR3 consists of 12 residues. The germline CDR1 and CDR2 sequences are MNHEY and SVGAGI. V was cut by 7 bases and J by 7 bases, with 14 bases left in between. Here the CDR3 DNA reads TGTGCCAGCAATAGACCGTCGGGGGAGCAGTACTTC. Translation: CASNRPSGEQYF.

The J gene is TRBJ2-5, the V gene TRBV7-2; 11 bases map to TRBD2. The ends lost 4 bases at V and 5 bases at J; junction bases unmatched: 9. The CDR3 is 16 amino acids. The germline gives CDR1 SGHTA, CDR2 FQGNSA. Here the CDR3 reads CASSSDLAGGIETQYF. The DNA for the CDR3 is TGTGCCAGCAGCTCAGACCTAGCGGGGGGAATCGAGACCCAGTACTTC.

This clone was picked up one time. The CDR3 sequence is CASSLVALNTGELFF. DNA for the CDR3: TGTGCCAGCAGCTTAGTGGCACTGAACACCGGGGAGCTGTTTTTT. This chain connects TRBV7-2 to TRBJ2-2; unclear D gene. This CDR3 is built from 15 residues. Trimming removed 1 base from V and 1 base from J, with 7 bases in between. CDR1 is SGHTA and CDR2 is FQGNSA in the germline V gene.

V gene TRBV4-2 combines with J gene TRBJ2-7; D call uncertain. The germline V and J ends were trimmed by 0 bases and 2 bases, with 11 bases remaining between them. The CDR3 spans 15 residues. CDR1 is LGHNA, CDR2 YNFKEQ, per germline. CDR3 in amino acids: CASSQDLRAAYEQYF. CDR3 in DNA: TGTGCCAGCAGCCAAGATCTCCGTGCGGCCTACGAGCAGTACTTC.

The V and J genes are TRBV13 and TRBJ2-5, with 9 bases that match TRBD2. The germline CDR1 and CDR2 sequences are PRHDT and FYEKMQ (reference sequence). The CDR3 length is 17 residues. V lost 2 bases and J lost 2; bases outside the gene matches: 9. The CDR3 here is CASSLKSGLAVQETQYF. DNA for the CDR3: TGTGCCAGCAGCTTAAAATCGGGACTAGCAGTACAAGAGACCCAGTACTTC.

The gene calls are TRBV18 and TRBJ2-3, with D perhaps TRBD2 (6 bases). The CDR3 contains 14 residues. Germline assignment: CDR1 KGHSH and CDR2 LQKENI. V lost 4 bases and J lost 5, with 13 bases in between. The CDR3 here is CASSQAGQQDTQYF. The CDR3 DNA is TGTGCCAGCTCACAGGCGGGGCAACAAGATACGCAGTATTTT.

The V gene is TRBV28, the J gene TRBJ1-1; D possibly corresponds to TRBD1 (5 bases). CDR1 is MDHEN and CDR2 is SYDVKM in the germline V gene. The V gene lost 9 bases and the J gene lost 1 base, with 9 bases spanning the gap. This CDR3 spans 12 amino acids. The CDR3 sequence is CASQGQNTEAFF. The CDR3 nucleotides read TGTGCCAGTCAAGGACAGAACACTGAAGCTTTCTTT.

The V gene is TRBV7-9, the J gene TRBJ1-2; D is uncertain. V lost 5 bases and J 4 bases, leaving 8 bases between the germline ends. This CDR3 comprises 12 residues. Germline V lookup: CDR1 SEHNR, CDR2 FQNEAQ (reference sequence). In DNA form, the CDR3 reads TGTGCCAGCAGCCCCGAGGTCTATGGCTACACCTTC. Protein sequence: CASSPEVYGYTF.

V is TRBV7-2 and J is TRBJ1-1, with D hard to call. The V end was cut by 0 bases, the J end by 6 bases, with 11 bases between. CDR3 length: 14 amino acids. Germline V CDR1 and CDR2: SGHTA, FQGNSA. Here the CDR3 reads CASSLARNNPEAFF. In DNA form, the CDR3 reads TGTGCCAGCAGCTTAGCGCGGAACAACCCTGAAGCTTTCTTT.

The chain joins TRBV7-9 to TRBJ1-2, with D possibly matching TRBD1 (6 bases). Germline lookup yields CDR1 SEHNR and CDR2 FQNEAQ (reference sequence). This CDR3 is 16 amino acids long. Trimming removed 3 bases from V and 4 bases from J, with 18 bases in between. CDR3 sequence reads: CASSLGPADRFYGYTF. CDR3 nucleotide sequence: TGTGCCAGCAGCTTGGGTCCGGCCGACAGGTTCTATGGCTACACCTTC.

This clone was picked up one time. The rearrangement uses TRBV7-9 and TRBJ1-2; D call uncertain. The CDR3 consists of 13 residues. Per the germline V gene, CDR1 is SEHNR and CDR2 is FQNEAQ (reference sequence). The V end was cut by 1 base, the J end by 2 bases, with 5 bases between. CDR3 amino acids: CASSLVQNYGYTF. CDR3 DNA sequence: TGTGCCAGCAGCTTAGTACAGAACTATGGCTACACCTTC.

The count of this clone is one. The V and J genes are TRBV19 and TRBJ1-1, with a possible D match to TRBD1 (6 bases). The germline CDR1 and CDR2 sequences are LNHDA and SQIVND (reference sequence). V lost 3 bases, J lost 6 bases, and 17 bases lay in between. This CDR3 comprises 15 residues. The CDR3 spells CASSISGGGHAEAFF. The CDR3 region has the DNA TGTGCCAGTAGTATCTCCGGGGGCGGACACGCTGAAGCTTTCTTT.

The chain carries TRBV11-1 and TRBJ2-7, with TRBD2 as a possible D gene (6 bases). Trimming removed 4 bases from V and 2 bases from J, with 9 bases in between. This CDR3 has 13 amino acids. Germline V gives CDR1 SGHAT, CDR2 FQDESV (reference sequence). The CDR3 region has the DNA TGTGCCAGCAGCTCGACGGGAGCCTACGAGCAGTACTTC. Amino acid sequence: CASSSTGAYEQYF.

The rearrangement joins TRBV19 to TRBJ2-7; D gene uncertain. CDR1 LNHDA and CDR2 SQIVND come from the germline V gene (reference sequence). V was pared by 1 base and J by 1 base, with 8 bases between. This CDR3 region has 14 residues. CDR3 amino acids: CASSIAGRSYEQYF. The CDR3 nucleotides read TGTGCCAGTAGTATAGCCGGCAGGTCCTACGAGCAGTACTTC. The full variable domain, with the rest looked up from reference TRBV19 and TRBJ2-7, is DGGITQSPKYLFRKEGQNVTLSCEQNLNHDAMYWYRQDPGQGLRLIYYSQIVNDFQKGDIAEGYSVSREKKESFPLTVTSAQKNPTAFYLCASSIAGRSYEQYFGPGTRLTVT.

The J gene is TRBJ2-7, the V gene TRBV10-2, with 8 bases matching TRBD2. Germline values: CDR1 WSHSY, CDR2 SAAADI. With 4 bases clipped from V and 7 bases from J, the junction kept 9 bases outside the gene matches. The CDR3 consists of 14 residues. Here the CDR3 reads CASSATSGPLEQYF. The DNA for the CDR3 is TGCGCCAGCAGTGCAACTAGCGGACCTCTGGAGCAGTACTTC.

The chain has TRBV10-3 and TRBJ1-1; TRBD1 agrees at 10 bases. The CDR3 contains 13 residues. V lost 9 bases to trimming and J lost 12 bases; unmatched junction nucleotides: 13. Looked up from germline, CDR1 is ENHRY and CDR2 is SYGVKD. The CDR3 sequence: CAMGRGQGRETFF. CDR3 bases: TGTGCCATGGGGAGGGGACAGGGGAGAGAAACTTTCTTT.

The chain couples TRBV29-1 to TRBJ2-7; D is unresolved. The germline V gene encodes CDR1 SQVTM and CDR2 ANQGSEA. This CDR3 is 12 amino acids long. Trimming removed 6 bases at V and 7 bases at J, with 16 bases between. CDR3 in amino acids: CSVGRQAAEQYF. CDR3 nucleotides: TGCAGCGTGGGTAGGCAGGCCGCGGAGCAGTACTTC.

The CDR3 DNA follows: TGTGCCAGCAGCCTAACCGGGGTTTCTGGCACAGATACGCAGTATTTT. Its translation is CASSLTGVSGTDTQYF. This chain links TRBV9 with TRBJ2-3, with D possibly being TRBD2 (5 bases). The CDR3 contains 16 residues. CDR1 and CDR2 from the germline V gene are SGDLS and YYNGEE. With 4 bases removed from V and 1 base from J, the gap between germline ends came to 16 bases.

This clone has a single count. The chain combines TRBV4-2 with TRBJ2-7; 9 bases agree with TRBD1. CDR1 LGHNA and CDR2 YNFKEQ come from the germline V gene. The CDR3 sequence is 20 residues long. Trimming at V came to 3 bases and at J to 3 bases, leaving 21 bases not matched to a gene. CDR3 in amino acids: CASSQVGTGRGRRGLYEQYF. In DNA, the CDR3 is TGTGCCAGCAGCCAGGTAGGGACAGGGCGGGGCCGGCGGGGGCTCTACGAGCAGTACTTC.

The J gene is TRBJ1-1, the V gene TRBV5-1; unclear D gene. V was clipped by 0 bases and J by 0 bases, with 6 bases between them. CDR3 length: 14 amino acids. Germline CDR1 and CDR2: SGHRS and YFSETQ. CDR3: CASSLGQMNTEAFF. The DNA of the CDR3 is TGCGCCAGCAGCTTGGGGCAAATGAACACTGAAGCTTTCTTT.

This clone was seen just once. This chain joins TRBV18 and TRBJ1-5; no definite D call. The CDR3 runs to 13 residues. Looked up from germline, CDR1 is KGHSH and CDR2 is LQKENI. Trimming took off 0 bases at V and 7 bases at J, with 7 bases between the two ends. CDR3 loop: CASSPPMGQPQHF. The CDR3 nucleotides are TGTGCCAGCTCACCACCTATGGGGCAGCCCCAGCATTTT.

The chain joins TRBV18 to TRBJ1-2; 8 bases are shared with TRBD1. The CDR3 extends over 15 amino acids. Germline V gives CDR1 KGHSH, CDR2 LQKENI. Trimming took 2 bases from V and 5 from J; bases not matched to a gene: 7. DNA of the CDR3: TGTGCCAGCTCACCAGGGGCAGGGGGCACGTATGGCTACACCTTC. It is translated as CASSPGAGGTYGYTF.

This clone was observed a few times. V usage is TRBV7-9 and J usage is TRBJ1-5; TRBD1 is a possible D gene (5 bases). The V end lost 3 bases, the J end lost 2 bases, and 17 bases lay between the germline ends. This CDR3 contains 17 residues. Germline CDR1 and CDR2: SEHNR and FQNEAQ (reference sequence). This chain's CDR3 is CASSFGLGTIGNQPQHF. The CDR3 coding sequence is TGTGCCAGCAGCTTTGGCCTGGGGACTATCGGCAATCAGCCCCAGCATTTT.

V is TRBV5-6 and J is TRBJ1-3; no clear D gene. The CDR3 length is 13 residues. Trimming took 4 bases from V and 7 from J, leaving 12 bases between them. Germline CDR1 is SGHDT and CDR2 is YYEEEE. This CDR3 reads CASSAGRENTIYF. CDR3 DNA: TGTGCCAGCAGCGCGGGAAGGGAGAACACCATATATTTT.

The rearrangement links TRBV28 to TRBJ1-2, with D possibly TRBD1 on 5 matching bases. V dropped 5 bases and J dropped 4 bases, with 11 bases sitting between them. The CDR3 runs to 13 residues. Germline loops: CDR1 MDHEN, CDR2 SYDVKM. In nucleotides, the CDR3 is TGTGCCAGCAGTCATATAGACAGCTATGGCTACACCTTC. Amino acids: CASSHIDSYGYTF.

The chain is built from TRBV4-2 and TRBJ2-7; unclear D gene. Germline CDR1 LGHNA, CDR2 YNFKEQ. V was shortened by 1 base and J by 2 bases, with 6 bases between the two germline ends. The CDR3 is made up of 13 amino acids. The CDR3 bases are TGTGCCAGCAGCCAAGCATATACCTACGAGCAGTACTTC. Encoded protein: CASSQAYTYEQYF.